A selection of T cell receptor beta chains follows, all from one sample in a study of shared clonotypes between healthy human individuals. The table came from immunoSEQ multiplex PCR; TCRdb's copy has only in-frame clones and leaves some out. The table includes approximately 500,000 clones, around 96% detected once. Material for sequencing was naive CD4+ T cells sorted from blood. The receptor source for this set is a young woman in good health. The CDR3 runs from the conserved cysteine through the conserved F or W. Fields, in order: V gene, J gene, D gene, clone size, CDR3 protein, CDR3 DNA. A D gene is named only where the DNA matches it firmly. Clone size is given for some rows only: seen once, a few or many times, or a class if the clone is expanded.

v_gene: TRBV11-3; j_gene: TRBJ1-1; d_gene: TRBD1; abundance: .; CDR3aa: CASSLAQGAGEAFF; CDR3nt: TGTGCCAGCAGCTTAGCCCAGGGGGCGGGTGAAGCTTTCTTT
v_gene: TRBV19; j_gene: TRBJ1-1; d_gene: TRBD1; abundance: .; CDR3aa: CASSNTGGPTEAFF; CDR3nt: TGTGCCAGTAGTAACACAGGGGGTCCCACTGAAGCTTTCTTT
v_gene: TRBV28; j_gene: TRBJ2-7; d_gene: TRBD2; abundance: .; CDR3aa: CATSLTASGKEEQYF; CDR3nt: TGTGCCACCAGTTTGACGGCTAGCGGGAAGGAAGAGCAGTACTTC
v_gene: TRBV9; j_gene: TRBJ1-1; d_gene: .; abundance: once; CDR3aa: CASSVMRNTEAFF; CDR3nt: TGTGCCAGCAGCGTAATGCGCAACACTGAAGCTTTCTTT
v_gene: TRBV7-9; j_gene: TRBJ1-1; d_gene: .; abundance: .; CDR3aa: CASSLAHRSNTEAFF; CDR3nt: TGTGCCAGCAGCTTAGCTCATCGGTCAAACACTGAAGCTTTCTTT
v_gene: TRBV15; j_gene: TRBJ2-7; d_gene: TRBD1; abundance: .; CDR3aa: CATSFRTGKYEQYF; CDR3nt: TGTGCCACCAGCTTCCGGACAGGGAAGTACGAGCAGTACTTC
v_gene: TRBV28; j_gene: TRBJ1-5; d_gene: TRBD1; abundance: .; CDR3aa: CASGQGGRSNQPQHF; CDR3nt: TGTGCCAGTGGACAGGGGGGCAGGAGCAATCAGCCCCAGCATTTT
v_gene: TRBV18; j_gene: TRBJ2-1; d_gene: TRBD2; abundance: .; CDR3aa: CASSPGLAGANEQFF; CDR3nt: TGTGCCAGCTCACCGGGACTAGCGGGAGCAAATGAGCAGTTCTTC
v_gene: TRBV7-9; j_gene: TRBJ1-3; d_gene: .; abundance: .; CDR3aa: CASSLITGNTIYF; CDR3nt: TGTGCCAGCAGCTTAATCACTGGAAACACCATATATTTT
v_gene: TRBV29-1; j_gene: TRBJ1-2; d_gene: .; abundance: .; CDR3aa: CSARGVAGGYTF; CDR3nt: TGCAGCGCCCGAGGGGTTGCGGGGGGCTACACCTTC
v_gene: TRBV4-1; j_gene: TRBJ2-2; d_gene: .; abundance: .; CDR3aa: CASSQTAGELFF; CDR3nt: TGCGCCAGCAGCCAGACAGCCGGGGAGCTGTTTTTT
v_gene: TRBV7-9; j_gene: TRBJ2-3; d_gene: TRBD2; abundance: .; CDR3aa: CASSETSGRARGTDTQYF; CDR3nt: TGTGCCAGCAGCGAGACTAGCGGGAGGGCCAGGGGCACAGATACGCAGTATTTT
v_gene: TRBV5-1; j_gene: TRBJ2-5; d_gene: .; abundance: .; CDR3aa: CASSLAKGTYDETQYF; CDR3nt: TGCGCCAGCAGCTTGGCCAAAGGGACATACGACGAGACCCAGTACTTC
v_gene: TRBV6-1; j_gene: TRBJ2-2; d_gene: .; abundance: .; CDR3aa: CASSGGRLGGTGELFF; CDR3nt: TGTGCCAGCAGTGGAGGGAGACTAGGAGGAACCGGGGAGCTGTTTTTT
v_gene: TRBV11-2; j_gene: TRBJ2-1; d_gene: TRBD1; abundance: .; CDR3aa: CASSFSLDHDREYNEQFF; CDR3nt: TGTGCCAGCAGCTTTTCCCTAGACCATGACAGGGAGTACAATGAGCAGTTCTTC
v_gene: TRBV15; j_gene: TRBJ2-7; d_gene: TRBD1; abundance: .; CDR3aa: CATSREGDRAYEQYF; CDR3nt: TGTGCCACCAGCAGAGAAGGGGACAGGGCCTACGAGCAGTACTTC
v_gene: TRBV5-5; j_gene: TRBJ1-4; d_gene: TRBD1; abundance: once; CDR3aa: CASKLGTADEKLFF; CDR3nt: TGTGCCAGCAAACTCGGGACAGCTGATGAAAAACTGTTTTTT
v_gene: TRBV7-2; j_gene: TRBJ2-7; d_gene: TRBD2; abundance: .; CDR3aa: CASSLAISGRSHEQYF; CDR3nt: TGTGCCAGCAGCTTAGCGATTAGCGGGAGATCCCACGAGCAGTACTTC
v_gene: TRBV18; j_gene: TRBJ2-7; d_gene: .; abundance: .; CDR3aa: CASSPGTDLSYEQYF; CDR3nt: TGTGCCAGCTCACCCGGGACGGACCTATCCTACGAGCAGTACTTC
v_gene: TRBV29-1; j_gene: TRBJ2-1; d_gene: .; abundance: .; CDR3aa: CSVGPGVVEQFF; CDR3nt: TGCAGCGTGGGGCCGGGGGTCGTAGAGCAGTTCTTC
v_gene: TRBV21-1; j_gene: TRBJ1-2; d_gene: .; abundance: .; CDR3aa: CASSKAGSGLPGGYTF; CDR3nt: TGTGCCAGCAGCAAAGCGGGCTCAGGCCTTCCGGGAGGCTACACCTTC
v_gene: TRBV18; j_gene: TRBJ1-4; d_gene: .; abundance: .; CDR3aa: CASSRTGLEKLFF; CDR3nt: TGTGCCAGCTCGAGGACTGGTCTTGAAAAACTGTTTTTT
v_gene: TRBV5-1; j_gene: TRBJ2-7; d_gene: TRBD2; abundance: .; CDR3aa: CASSLGPGLASYEQYF; CDR3nt: TGCGCCAGCAGCTTGGGACCGGGACTAGCTTCCTACGAGCAGTACTTC
v_gene: TRBV5-1; j_gene: TRBJ2-3; d_gene: TRBD2; abundance: .; CDR3aa: CASRRLADTDTQYF; CDR3nt: TGCGCCAGCAGGCGGCTAGCGGACACAGATACGCAGTATTTT
v_gene: TRBV11-3; j_gene: TRBJ2-3; d_gene: TRBD2; abundance: .; CDR3aa: CASSLGLASPDTQYF; CDR3nt: TGTGCCAGCAGCTTGGGACTAGCGTCACCAGATACGCAGTATTTT
v_gene: TRBV9; j_gene: TRBJ1-1; d_gene: .; abundance: once; CDR3aa: CASSVGGWTEAFF; CDR3nt: TGTGCCAGCAGCGTCGGGGGATGGACTGAAGCTTTCTTT
v_gene: TRBV10-3; j_gene: TRBJ2-7; d_gene: .; abundance: .; CDR3aa: CAIGEGTRPFGEQYF; CDR3nt: TGTGCCATCGGAGAGGGAACTAGGCCTTTCGGCGAGCAGTACTTC
v_gene: TRBV7-2; j_gene: TRBJ1-1; d_gene: TRBD1; abundance: once; CDR3aa: CAITEGGTGEMNTEAFF; CDR3nt: TGTGCCATCACAGAAGGGGGGACAGGGGAGATGAACACTGAAGCTTTCTTT
v_gene: TRBV15; j_gene: TRBJ2-1; d_gene: TRBD1; abundance: .; CDR3aa: CATGDPTGPYNEQFF; CDR3nt: TGTGCCACTGGGGACCCGACAGGGCCCTACAATGAGCAGTTCTTC
v_gene: TRBV18; j_gene: TRBJ2-3; d_gene: .; abundance: .; CDR3aa: CASSLVGDSTDTQYF; CDR3nt: TGTGCCAGCTCACTTGTGGGAGATAGCACAGATACGCAGTATTTT
v_gene: TRBV28; j_gene: TRBJ1-5; d_gene: .; abundance: once; CDR3aa: CASTGDSSNQPQHF; CDR3nt: TGTGCCAGTACAGGAGACTCTAGCAATCAGCCCCAGCATTTT
v_gene: TRBV19; j_gene: TRBJ1-6; d_gene: .; abundance: .; CDR3aa: CASSRQSDNSPLHF; CDR3nt: TGTGCCAGTAGTAGGCAGTCCGATAATTCACCCCTCCACTTT
v_gene: TRBV9; j_gene: TRBJ2-7; d_gene: .; abundance: .; CDR3aa: CASSPGRMTYEQYF; CDR3nt: TGTGCCAGCAGCCCGGGGCGGATGACCTACGAGCAGTACTTC
v_gene: TRBV5-1; j_gene: TRBJ2-1; d_gene: .; abundance: .; CDR3aa: CASSPQSGPTHEQFF; CDR3nt: TGCGCCAGCAGCCCACAGTCCGGACCTACCCATGAGCAGTTCTTC
v_gene: TRBV5-1; j_gene: TRBJ2-3; d_gene: .; abundance: .; CDR3aa: CASSLLNGGIRTDTQYF; CDR3nt: TGCGCCAGCAGCTTACTTAACGGAGGCATTCGCACAGATACGCAGTATTTT
v_gene: TRBV10-3; j_gene: TRBJ1-5; d_gene: TRBD1; abundance: .; CDR3aa: CAISEQGATNQPQHF; CDR3nt: TGTGCCATCAGTGAGCAGGGGGCCACAAATCAGCCCCAGCATTTT
v_gene: TRBV19; j_gene: TRBJ2-5; d_gene: TRBD1; abundance: .; CDR3aa: CASSFTRTGGVETQYF; CDR3nt: TGTGCCAGTAGCTTCACCCGGACAGGGGGAGTTGAGACCCAGTACTTC
v_gene: TRBV19; j_gene: TRBJ2-7; d_gene: .; abundance: once; CDR3aa: CASSPAGSYEQYF; CDR3nt: TGTGCCAGTAGTCCTGCGGGATCCTACGAGCAGTACTTC
v_gene: TRBV4-1; j_gene: TRBJ1-4; d_gene: .; abundance: .; CDR3aa: CASSQAEGGRPNEKLFF; CDR3nt: TGCGCCAGCAGCCAAGCAGAGGGGGGGAGACCCAATGAAAAACTGTTTTTT